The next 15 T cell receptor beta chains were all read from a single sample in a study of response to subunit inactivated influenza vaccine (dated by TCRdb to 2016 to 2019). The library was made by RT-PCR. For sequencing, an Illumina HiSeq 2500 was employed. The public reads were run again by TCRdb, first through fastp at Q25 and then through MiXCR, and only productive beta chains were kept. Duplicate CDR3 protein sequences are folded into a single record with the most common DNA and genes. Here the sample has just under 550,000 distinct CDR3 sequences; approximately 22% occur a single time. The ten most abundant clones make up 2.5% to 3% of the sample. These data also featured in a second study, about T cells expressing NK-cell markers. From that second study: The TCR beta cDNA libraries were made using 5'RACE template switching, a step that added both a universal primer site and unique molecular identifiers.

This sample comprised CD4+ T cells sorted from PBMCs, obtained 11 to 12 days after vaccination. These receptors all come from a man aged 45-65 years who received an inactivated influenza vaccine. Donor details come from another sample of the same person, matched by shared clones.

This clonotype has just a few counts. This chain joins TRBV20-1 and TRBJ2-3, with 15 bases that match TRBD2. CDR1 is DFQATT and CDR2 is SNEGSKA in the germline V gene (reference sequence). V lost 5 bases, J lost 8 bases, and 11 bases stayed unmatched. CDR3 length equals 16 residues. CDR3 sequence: CSAWGAGLAGGVTQYF. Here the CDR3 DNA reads TGCAGTGCTTGGGGGGCGGGACTAGCGGGGGGAGTTACGCAGTATTTT.

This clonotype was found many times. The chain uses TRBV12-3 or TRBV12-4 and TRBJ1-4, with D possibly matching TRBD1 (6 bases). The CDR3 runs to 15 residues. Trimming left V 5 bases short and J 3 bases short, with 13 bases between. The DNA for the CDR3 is TGTGCCAGCAGTAGCCAGACAGGCTCTAATGAAAAACTGTTTTTT. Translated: CASSSQTGSNEKLFF.

The CDR3 DNA is TGTGCCAGCAGCTCGCAAGGGGGGACGGGAATTGGAGCTTTCTTT. Protein: CASSSQGGTGIGAFF. This chain links TRBV7-9 with TRBJ1-1; a possible D gene is TRBD1 (6 bases). V lost 4 bases and J 10 bases, leaving 22 bases between the germline ends. CDR3 size: 15 residues. CDR1 SEHNR and CDR2 FQNEAQ come from the germline V gene (reference sequence).

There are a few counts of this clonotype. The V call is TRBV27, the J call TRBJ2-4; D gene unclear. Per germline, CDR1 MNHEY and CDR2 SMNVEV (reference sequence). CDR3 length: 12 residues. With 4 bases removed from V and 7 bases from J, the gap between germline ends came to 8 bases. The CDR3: CASSSLGNIQYF. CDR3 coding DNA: TGTGCCAGCAGTTCCCTAGGGAACATTCAGTACTTC.

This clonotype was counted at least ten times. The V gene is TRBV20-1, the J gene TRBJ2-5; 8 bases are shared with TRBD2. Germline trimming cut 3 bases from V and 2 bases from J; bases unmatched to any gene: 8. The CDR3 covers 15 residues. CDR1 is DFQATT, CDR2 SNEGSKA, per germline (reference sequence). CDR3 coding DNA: TGCAGTGCTAGGGGCCTAGCGGGTATGCAAGAGACCCAGTACTTC. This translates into CSARGLAGMQETQYF.

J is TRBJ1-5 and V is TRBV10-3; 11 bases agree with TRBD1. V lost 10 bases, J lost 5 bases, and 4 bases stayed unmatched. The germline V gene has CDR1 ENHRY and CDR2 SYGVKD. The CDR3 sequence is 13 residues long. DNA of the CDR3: TGTGCCACTAAGGGACAGGGGGATCAGCCCCAGCATTTT. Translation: CATKGQGDQPQHF.

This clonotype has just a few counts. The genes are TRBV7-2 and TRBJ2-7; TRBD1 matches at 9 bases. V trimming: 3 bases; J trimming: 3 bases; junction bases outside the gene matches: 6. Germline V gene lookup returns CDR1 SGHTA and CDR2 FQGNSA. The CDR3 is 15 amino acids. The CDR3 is CASSFDRDRVYEQYF. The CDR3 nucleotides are TGTGCCAGCAGCTTCGACCGGGACAGGGTCTACGAGCAGTACTTC.

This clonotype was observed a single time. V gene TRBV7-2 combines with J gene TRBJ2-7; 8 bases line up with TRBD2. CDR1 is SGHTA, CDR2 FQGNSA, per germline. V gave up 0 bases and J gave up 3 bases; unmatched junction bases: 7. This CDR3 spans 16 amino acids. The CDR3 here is CASSLAGGGVLYEQYF. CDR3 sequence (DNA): TGTGCCAGCAGCTTAGCCGGGGGGGGAGTTCTCTACGAGCAGTACTTC.

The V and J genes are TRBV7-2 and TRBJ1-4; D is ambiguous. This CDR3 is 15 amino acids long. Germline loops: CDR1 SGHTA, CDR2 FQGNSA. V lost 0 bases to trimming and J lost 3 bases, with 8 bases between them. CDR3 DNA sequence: TGTGCCAGCAGCTTAGCGGAGGTAGCTAATGAAAAACTGTTTTTT. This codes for CASSLAEVANEKLFF. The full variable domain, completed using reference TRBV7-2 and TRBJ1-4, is GAGVSQSPSNKVTEKGKDVELRCDPISGHTALYWYRQSLGQGLEFLIYFQGNSAPDKSGLPSDRFSAERTGGSVSTLTIQRTQQEDSAVYLCASSLAEVANEKLFFGSGTQLSVL.

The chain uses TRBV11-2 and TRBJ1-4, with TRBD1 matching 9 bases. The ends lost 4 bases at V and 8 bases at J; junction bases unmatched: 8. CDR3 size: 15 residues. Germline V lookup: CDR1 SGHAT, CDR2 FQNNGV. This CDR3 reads CASSSYRGRREKLFF. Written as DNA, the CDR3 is TGTGCCAGCAGCTCGTACAGGGGGCGAAGGGAAAAACTGTTTTTT.

The CDR3 DNA sequence: TGCGCCAGCAACTACCCGGCTAGCTCCTACAATGAGCAGTTCTTC. Translation: CASNYPASSYNEQFF. The rearrangement links TRBV10-2 to TRBJ2-1; D is ambiguous. The V end was cut by 7 bases, the J end by 0 bases, with 13 bases between. This CDR3 comprises 15 residues. The germline V gene has CDR1 WSHSY and CDR2 SAAADI.

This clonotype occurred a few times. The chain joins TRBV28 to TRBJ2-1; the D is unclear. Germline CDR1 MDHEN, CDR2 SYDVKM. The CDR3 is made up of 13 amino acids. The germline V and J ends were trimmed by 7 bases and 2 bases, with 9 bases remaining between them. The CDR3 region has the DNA TGTGCCAGCATACCGCTCACCTACAATGAGCAGTTCTTC. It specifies CASIPLTYNEQFF.

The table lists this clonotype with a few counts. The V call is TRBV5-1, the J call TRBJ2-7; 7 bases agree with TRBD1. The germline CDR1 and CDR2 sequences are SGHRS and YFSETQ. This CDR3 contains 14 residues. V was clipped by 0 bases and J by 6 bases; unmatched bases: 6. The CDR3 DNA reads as TGCGCCAGCAGCTTGGGACAGGGACCCGGCGAGCAGTACTTC. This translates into CASSLGQGPGEQYF.

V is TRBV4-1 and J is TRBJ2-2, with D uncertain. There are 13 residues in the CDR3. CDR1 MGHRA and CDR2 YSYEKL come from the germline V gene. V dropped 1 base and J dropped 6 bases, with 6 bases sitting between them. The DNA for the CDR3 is TGCGCCAGCAGCCAAGGCGTAGCCGGGGAGCTGTTTTTT. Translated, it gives CASSQGVAGELFF.

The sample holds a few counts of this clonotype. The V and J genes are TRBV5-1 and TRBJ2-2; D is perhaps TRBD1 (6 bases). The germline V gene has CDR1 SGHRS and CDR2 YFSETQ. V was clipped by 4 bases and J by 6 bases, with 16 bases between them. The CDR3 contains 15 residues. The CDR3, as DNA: TGCGCCAGCAGCCATACAACAGGGAGCCCCGGGGAGCTGTTTTTT. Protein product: CASSHTTGSPGELFF.